This is a list of T cell receptor beta chains from one sample in a study of blood T cell repertoires in COVID-19. Sequencing was performed with immunoSEQ multiplex PCR; in TCRdb, only in-frame clones are kept and a portion is missing. The sample records about 270,000 clones, 65% to 90% being singletons. Material: peripheral blood. The source is a woman in her seventies with COVID-19, enrolled during active disease. Both conserved end residues are part of each CDR3. D genes are given only for firm matches. Not all rows give a size; the values are once, few, many and, for expanded clones, a class.

clone_size	v_call	d_call	j_call	cdr3_nt	cdr3_aa
NA	TRBV2	NA	TRBJ1-1	TGTGCCAGCAGTGAAATCGTCCCGAACACTGAAGCTTTCTTT	CASSEIVPNTEAFF
NA	TRBV2	NA	TRBJ1-2	TGTGCCAGCCGGACCGACAGCAACTATGGCTACACCTTC	CASRTDSNYGYTF
NA	TRBV7-3	NA	TRBJ1-1	TGTGCCAGCAGCGAGGGTTCACTGACGGAAGCTTTCTTT	CASSEGSLTEAFF
few	TRBV7-9	TRBD1	TRBJ1-5	TGTGCCAGCAGCCCCTTGGCCGGACAGGGGAACAATCAGCCCCAGCATTTT	CASSPLAGQGNNQPQHF
NA	TRBV19	NA	TRBJ2-2	TGTGCCAGTAGTATTACCCCGGGGACCGGGGAGCTGTTTTTT	CASSITPGTGELFF
NA	TRBV21-1	NA	TRBJ2-5	TGTGCCAGCAGCCGCTCCTCCCGGGACAACCAAGAGACCCAGTACTTC	CASSRSSRDNQETQYF
many	TRBV5-1	NA	TRBJ2-7	TGCGCCAGCAGTCCCGCCAATAATGGGGAGACCTACGAGCAGTACTTC	CASSPANNGETYEQYF
NA	TRBV2	TRBD1	TRBJ1-3	TGTGCCAGCAGGACAGGGGGCGCAAGTGGAAACACCATATATTTT	CASRTGGASGNTIYF
once	TRBV29-1	NA	TRBJ2-7	TGCAGCGTTAAGGAGCTCTCCTACGAGCAGTACTTC	CSVKELSYEQYF
NA	TRBV11-2	NA	TRBJ2-3	TGTGCCAGCAGCTTCGCGTCCACGGATACGCAGTATTTT	CASSFASTDTQYF
NA	TRBV18	TRBD2	TRBJ2-1	TGTGCCAGCTCCCAGGGACTAGCGAGCTCCTACAATGAGCAGTTCTTC	CASSQGLASSYNEQFF
NA	TRBV27	NA	TRBJ1-1	TGTGCCAGCAGTTTAAGCCTACAGGATTACACTGAAGCTTTCTTT	CASSLSLQDYTEAFF
once	TRBV10-3	NA	TRBJ2-7	TGTGCCATCAGTGAGTTTAGGGGCAGGGGTCCGTCTCACCAGTACTTC	CAISEFRGRGPSHQYF
NA	TRBV12-5	TRBD1	TRBJ2-7	TGTGCTAGTGGTCAATCTCAGCTTGACAGGGGGCACGAGCAGTACTTC	CASGQSQLDRGHEQYF